Sequencing of this TCR beta chain was carried out in a study of T cell repertoires in cytomegalovirus infection. Study as a whole: Based on public TCR beta signatures, there were indications of CMV infection and of a matching HLA type.

Study-wide results and caveats: There were HLA-C-restricted CMV-specific TCR beta clonotypes dominating the ex vivo response.

A word on this clonotype: Its target is not known.

TCRdb used MiXCR to reprocess the reads, holding one entry per CDR3 protein. Of roughly 700,000 distinct CDR3 sequences in the sample, roughly 36% were seen once. The TCR was taken from a human donor in good health (CMV status not recorded). Some clones in this sample may be carry-over from other donors' samples. The starting material was cultured PBMCs, obtained from culture after CMV antigen stimulation.

The CDR3 sequence is CASTRLAGELRNGELFF. CDR3 DNA: TGTGCCAGCACCAGACTAGCGGGAGAGCTCCGGAACGGGGAGCTGTTTTTT. The chain recombines TRBV7-2 with TRBJ2-2, with 12 bases aligning to TRBD2. Trimming removed 7 bases from V and 7 bases from J; junction bases left unmatched: 13. The CDR3 is made up of 17 amino acids. Per germline, CDR1 SGHTA and CDR2 FQGNSA.